This T cell receptor (beta chain) is drawn from a study of blood T cells in healthy people across ages. This clonotype was seen ten or more times. Its antigen is undetermined. Regarding the study as a whole: In older individuals, TCR beta diversity per million T cells was lower, falling roughly linearly with age. Investigators viewed diversity estimates from one million T cells as underestimates, the study reported.

A second PCR, run for about 7 to 12 cycles, used a sample-barcoded 5' primer plus a J-beta primer mix. Every sample gave at least 2.5 million paired-end reads containing CDR3. TCRdb recomputed calls from the 5' RACE reads with MiXCR, one row per CDR3 protein. The table records fewer than 750,000 distinct CDR3 sequences, about 45% of them present only once. The V gene end was trimmed by 3 bases and the J gene end by 10 bases; junction bases not matched to a gene: 5. CDR3 length: 12 amino acids. The germline gives CDR1 SGHTA, CDR2 FQGNSA. The genes are TRBV7-2 and TRBJ1-2; 7 nucleotides align to TRBD1. This sequence originates from a man at least 80 years old in good health. Sequencing was done on a sample of blood. The CDR3 bases are TGTGCCAGCAGCTTGGACAGGCCGCCCTACACCTTC. Protein sequence: CASSLDRPPYTF.